This is a list of T cell receptor beta chains from one sample in a study of blood T cell repertoires in COVID-19. Clones were sequenced by immunoSEQ multiplex PCR, and TCRdb holds only the in-frame ones, with some missing. The table shows more than 450,000 clones, with roughly 87% occurring only once. Sequencing input: PBMCs or T cells enriched from blood (not recorded which). These receptors all stem from a woman between 18 and 30 years old who had recovered from COVID-19. CDR3s include the opening cysteine and the closing phenylalanine or tryptophan. D genes are given only for firm matches. Size is stated for part of the rows, as once, few or many counts, or as a class when the clone is expanded.

NA,NA,17,TRBJ1-6,TRBV27,CASRSYVGPVDNSPLHF,TGTGCCAGCAGGTCCTATGTGGGGCCGGTAGATAATTCACCCCTCCACTTT
NA,NA,14,TRBJ2-4,TRBV7-9,CASSLRQGGDIQYF,TGTGCCAGCAGCTTACGCCAGGGCGGGGACATTCAGTACTTC
NA,TRBD1,17,TRBJ1-1,TRBV6-2/TRBV6-3,CASSYSRGTGMNTEAFF,TGTGCCAGCAGTTACTCGAGAGGGACAGGGATGAACACTGAAGCTTTCTTT
NA,NA,14,TRBJ2-7,TRBV9,CASSVAVLSYEQYF,TGTGCCAGCAGCGTAGCTGTCCTTTCCTACGAGCAGTACTTC
NA,NA,15,TRBJ2-7,TRBV6-2/TRBV6-3,CASSLLKSVGSEQYF,TGTGCCAGCAGTTTACTTAAGAGCGTTGGATCCGAGCAGTACTTC
NA,NA,12,TRBJ2-1,TRBV5-1,CASSLGGNEQFF,TGCGCCAGCAGCTTGGGCGGAAATGAGCAGTTCTTC
NA,NA,15,TRBJ2-1,TRBV7-9,CASSLSRGGYNEQFF,TGTGCCAGCAGCTTATCTCGAGGGGGTTACAATGAGCAGTTCTTC
NA,NA,12,TRBJ1-2,TRBV6-1,CASSTGGYGYTF,TGTGCCAGCTCTACAGGAGGGTATGGCTACACCTTC
NA,TRBD2,13,TRBJ2-7,TRBV6-5,CASNRGGAYEQYF,TGTGCCAGCAACCGCGGGGGAGCCTACGAGCAGTACTTC
NA,TRBD2,17,TRBJ2-3,TRBV5-5,CASSLSSRGGTTDTQYF,TGTGCCAGCAGCTTGTCGAGTCGCGGGGGGACAACAGATACGCAGTATTTT
NA,NA,13,TRBJ1-1,TRBV7-9,CASSLAREAEAFF,TGTGCCAGCAGCTTAGCCAGGGAGGCTGAAGCTTTCTTT
NA,TRBD2,14,TRBJ2-7,TRBV7-8,CASSSGLVMSEQYF,TGTGCCAGCAGCTCGGGACTAGTCATGAGCGAGCAGTACTTC
NA,NA,14,TRBJ1-5,TRBV7-6,CASSSTPSARTQHF,TGTGCCAGCAGCTCCACCCCCTCCGCCAGGACCCAGCATTTT
NA,TRBD1,14,TRBJ2-3,TRBV29-1,CSVCYPGQEDTQYF,TGCAGCGTTTGTTACCCGGGACAGGAGGATACGCAGTATTTT
NA,NA,16,TRBJ2-2,TRBV13,CASSFAPGTNTGELFF,TGTGCCAGCAGCTTTGCTCCCGGGACAAACACCGGGGAGCTGTTTTTT
once,TRBD2,13,TRBJ2-3,TRBV24-1,CATSVAGVDTQYF,TGTGCCACCAGTGTAGCGGGGGTAGATACGCAGTATTTT
NA,TRBD2,18,TRBJ2-1,TRBV7-2,CASSLSPSGTSGGPRRFF,TGTGCCAGCAGCTTAAGTCCATCCGGGACTAGCGGGGGGCCCCGTCGGTTCTTC
NA,NA,12,TRBJ1-1,TRBV25-1,CASRGQNTEAFF,TGTGCCAGCCGGGGACAGAACACTGAAGCTTTCTTT
NA,TRBD2,21,TRBJ2-5,TRBV7-7,CASSLTRTSGGALGSGETQYF,TGTGCTAGCAGCTTGACACGGACTAGCGGGGGGGCCTTAGGGTCTGGGGAGACCCAGTACTTC
once,NA,14,TRBJ1-2,TRBV18,CASSQAQAHYGYTF,TGTGCCAGCTCGCAGGCACAGGCACACTATGGCTACACCTTC
NA,NA,14,TRBJ1-2,TRBV19,CASSPRGEGYGYTF,TGTGCCAGTAGTCCCCGGGGAGAGGGATATGGCTACACCTTC
NA,NA,18,TRBJ2-3,TRBV9,CASSVGHPGHKSTDTQYF,TGTGCCAGCAGCGTCGGTCATCCGGGACACAAGAGCACAGATACGCAGTATTTT
NA,TRBD1,16,TRBJ2-7,TRBV19,CASSMLGTGISYEQYF,TGTGCCAGTAGTATGTTAGGGACAGGGATCTCCTACGAGCAGTACTTC
NA,TRBD1,15,TRBJ1-1,TRBV18,CASSPPGDRGTEAFF,TGTGCCAGCTCACCGCCCGGAGACAGGGGAACTGAAGCTTTCTTT
NA,NA,15,TRBJ2-3,TRBV6-5,CASSYSPIETDTQYF,TGTGCCAGCAGTTACTCGCCTATAGAGACAGATACGCAGTATTTT
NA,NA,13,TRBJ1-5,TRBV27,CASSWGADQPQHF,TGTGCCAGCAGTTGGGGAGCCGACCAGCCCCAGCATTTT
few,NA,15,TRBJ1-1,TRBV14,CASSPRGEMNTEAFF,TGTGCCAGCAGCCCCCGGGGGGAAATGAACACTGAAGCTTTCTTT
NA,TRBD1,16,TRBJ1-2,TRBV7-9,CASSFGQGGSYYGYTF,TGTGCCAGCAGCTTTGGACAGGGAGGGAGCTACTATGGCTACACCTTC
NA,TRBD2,16,TRBJ2-7,TRBV3-1/TRBV3-2,CASSQDVAGGLDEQYF,TGTGCCAGCAGCCAAGACGTCGCGGGGGGCCTGGACGAGCAGTACTTC
NA,TRBD1,16,TRBJ1-2,TRBV7-8,CASSQRDRGRKYGYTF,TGTGCCAGCAGCCAAAGGGACAGGGGGCGAAAATATGGCTACACCTTC
NA,NA,14,TRBJ1-5,TRBV7-8,CASSLEREDQPQHF,TGTGCCAGCAGCTTAGAACGGGAGGATCAGCCCCAGCATTTT
NA,TRBD2,13,TRBJ2-1,TRBV7-8,CASSLPSGNEQFF,TGTGCCAGCAGCTTACCTAGCGGGAATGAGCAGTTCTTC
NA,NA,15,TRBJ1-4,TRBV4-1,CASSQRAPRYEKLFF,TGCGCCAGCAGCCAGCGAGCCCCGAGATATGAAAAACTGTTTTTT
NA,NA,15,TRBJ1-5,TRBV12-1,CASSFAGVGNQPQHF,TGTGCCAGCAGCTTTGCAGGGGTCGGCAATCAGCCCCAGCATTTT
NA,NA,14,TRBJ2-5,TRBV15,CATSRDWQGETQYF,TGTGCCACCAGCAGAGATTGGCAGGGAGAGACCCAGTACTTC
NA,TRBD1,14,TRBJ1-2,TRBV28,CASSLEDRVGGYTF,TGTGCCAGCAGTTTAGAGGACAGGGTCGGAGGCTACACCTTC
once,TRBD1,16,TRBJ2-1,TRBV19,CASSSQGTGVYNEQFF,TGTGCCAGTAGCTCCCAGGGGACAGGGGTCTACAATGAGCAGTTCTTC
NA,TRBD1,16,TRBJ1-5,TRBV4-1,CASSQGSGGLNQPQHF,TGCGCCAGCAGCCAAGGGTCAGGGGGCCTGAATCAGCCCCAGCATTTT
NA,NA,12,TRBJ2-2,TRBV20-1,CSASRDTGELFF,TGCAGTGCTAGTCGCGACACCGGGGAGCTGTTTTTT
NA,TRBD2,16,TRBJ2-3,TRBV5-4,CASSLGTSGGTVKQYF,TGTGCCAGCAGCCTGGGGACTAGCGGGGGGACAGTGAAGCAGTATTTT
NA,TRBD1,15,TRBJ1-2,TRBV9,CASSAGTGDAEGYTF,TGTGCCAGCAGCGCCGGGACAGGGGACGCTGAGGGCTACACCTTC
NA,TRBD2,16,TRBJ2-2,TRBV7-3,CASSSSSGANTGELFF,TGTGCCAGCAGCTCCTCTAGCGGAGCGAACACCGGGGAGCTGTTTTTT
few,NA,16,TRBJ1-1,TRBV5-1,CASSLKRIAANTEAFF,TGCGCCAGCAGCTTGAAACGAATCGCGGCAAACACTGAAGCTTTCTTT
NA,TRBD1,15,TRBJ1-5,TRBV6-5,CASSSRGQGKYPQHF,TGTGCCAGCAGTTCAAGGGGACAGGGAAAGTACCCCCAGCATTTT
few,NA,14,TRBJ1-2,TRBV27,CASSLGAGDYGYTF,TGTGCCAGCAGTTTGGGCGCAGGGGACTATGGCTACACCTTC
NA,TRBD1,17,TRBJ2-1,TRBV27,CASSLSPGTGIPSEQFF,TGTGCCAGCAGTTTATCCCCCGGGACAGGGATTCCCAGTGAGCAGTTCTTC
NA,NA,15,TRBJ1-1,TRBV5-5,CASSLAQGLSPEAFF,TGTGCCAGCAGCTTGGCCCAGGGTCTAAGCCCTGAAGCTTTCTTT
NA,TRBD1,14,TRBJ1-2,TRBV27,CASSFRQGSYGYTF,TGTGCCAGCAGTTTTCGACAGGGGTCCTATGGCTACACCTTC
NA,TRBD2,15,TRBJ2-7,TRBV28,CASTSRGLGVDEQYF,TGTGCCAGCACCTCGCGGGGACTAGGGGTCGACGAGCAGTACTTC
few,TRBD2,15,TRBJ2-1,TRBV11-2,CASSPSGSTYNEQFF,TGTGCCAGCAGCCCTAGCGGGTCGACTTACAATGAGCAGTTCTTC
few,NA,12,TRBJ2-7,TRBV5-5,CASSSLTAEQYF,TGTGCCAGCAGCTCTCTGACAGCCGAGCAGTACTTC